This T cell receptor beta chain emerged from a study of T cell responses to AZD1222 COVID-19 vaccine. Study conclusions and caveats: Of spike-specific TCRs, nearly half reportedly target regions left unmutated in variants. The study identified only six AZD1222 recipients as seropositive at baseline. Spike-specific TCR breadth and depth went up after people got two AZD1222 doses.

The method was immunoSEQ multiplex PCR; TCRdb's version includes in-frame clones alone and lacks a portion of them. The data contain approximately 140,000 clones, roughly 90% of them singletons. Pooling was applied to second doses at about 4 or about 12 weeks. On this clone itself: The antigen is undetermined.

This receptor was identified in an adult who received the AZD1222 COVID-19 vaccine. Sequencing was performed on peripheral blood, taken 28 days after the second AZD1222 dose.

Here the CDR3 DNA reads TGTGCCAGCAGCCAATTCGCCGGGACTAGCGGCTACAATGAGCAGTTCTTC. Its protein is CASSQFAGTSGYNEQFF. The chain uses TRBV14 and TRBJ2-1; 11 bases map to TRBD2. V shed 2 bases and J 3 bases; nucleotides not matched to a gene: 6. Germline V gene data show CDR1 as SGHDN and CDR2 as FVKESK. This CDR3 is built from 17 residues.